This T cell receptor beta chain comes out of a study of blood T cells in healthy people across ages. Findings of the study overall: The fall in TCR beta diversity per million T cells was roughly linear with age.

CDR1 MDHEN and CDR2 SYDVKM come from the germline V gene. The CDR3 totals 14 residues. For the second PCR, which ran for roughly 6 to 12 cycles, a sample-barcoded 5' primer and a J-beta primer mix were used. All cDNA molecules were each tagged by a template-switch adaptor with 12 random nucleotides. TCRdb analysed the 5' RACE reads with MiXCR anew, one entry per CDR3 protein. Here the sample spans nearly 1 million distinct CDR3 sequences, roughly half being singletons. Comment on this clonotype: Its antigen remains unidentified.

Drawing of peripheral blood yielded ten milliliters from each donor. The V and J genes are TRBV28 and TRBJ2-5, with 7 bases identical to TRBD2. The J call is in doubt because the DNA end fits TRBJ2-7 better. The clonotype originates from a woman aged 60-75 years in good health. The sequenced material came from blood. The DNA for the CDR3 is TGTGCCAGCAGTCAACGGTCGGGAGGCTACGAGCAGTACTTC. As protein: CASSQRSGGYEQYF.